This record covers a single T cell receptor beta chain. The antigen is not known. Reverse transcription of about 0.45 to 1 ug RNA was performed with random hexamers. With immunoSEQ multiplex PCR, TCR beta CDR3 was amplified across 54 Vbeta and 13 Jbeta. From the immunoSEQ multiplex PCR reads, TCRdb called clonotypes with MiXCR, one entry per CDR3 protein. Found here are 180,000 or so distinct CDR3 sequences, 90% to 95% of them singletons; the top ten hold roughly 0.094%. The sample belongs to a study of CD8 T cells in Susac syndrome. Study-wide results and caveats: Individuals included in the TCR sequencing and HLA analysis were acknowledged by the study to be relatively few in number.

Included as multiple sclerosis controls were treatment-naive patients who had stable or active relapsing-remitting disease. Negative isolation yielded the CD8+ and CD4+ T cells, while FACS enriched the TEMRA cells. This receptor was identified in a human donor with multiple sclerosis. Sequenced sample: CD4+ T cells from PBMCs.

The CDR3 loop reads CATSALQGRSYNEQFF. The DNA for the CDR3 is TGTGCCACCAGTGCTTTACAGGGGAGGTCCTACAATGAGCAGTTCTTC. The chain joins TRBV24-1 to TRBJ2-1, with D possibly TRBD1 on 7 matching bases. The CDR3 totals 16 residues. With 5 bases removed from V and 1 base from J, the gap between germline ends came to 14 bases. Germline V gene data show CDR1 as KGHDR and CDR2 as SFDVKD.